This T cell receptor beta chain is from a study of blood T cell repertoires in COVID-19. Study details: Samples of COVID-19 (acute and convalescent) were obtained from the United States, Italy and Spain. PBMCs, B-cell-depleted T cells, or T cells were the source of the cDNA or gDNA that made up the material.

Germline values: CDR1 MDHEN, CDR2 SYDVKM. V was shortened by 5 bases and J by 0 bases, with 14 bases between the two germline ends. This CDR3 has 16 amino acids. As processed by the authors: Nucleated cell counts were estimated from reference gene primer amplification. Generated by immunoSEQ multiplex PCR, the TCRdb table keeps only in-frame clones and is missing some. V, J and clone size were drawn from that table, and D and trimming were deduced from the DNA. The table shows 40,000 to 50,000 clones, with under 95% occurring only once. The sample comprised peripheral blood. The source of this sequence is a man in his 70s with active COVID-19. This sequence joins TRBV28 and TRBJ1-3, with D perhaps TRBD1 (6 bases). CDR3: CASSPWDTYSGNTIYF. The CDR3 bases are TGTGCCAGCAGTCCCTGGGACACCTACTCTGGAAACACCATATATTTT.